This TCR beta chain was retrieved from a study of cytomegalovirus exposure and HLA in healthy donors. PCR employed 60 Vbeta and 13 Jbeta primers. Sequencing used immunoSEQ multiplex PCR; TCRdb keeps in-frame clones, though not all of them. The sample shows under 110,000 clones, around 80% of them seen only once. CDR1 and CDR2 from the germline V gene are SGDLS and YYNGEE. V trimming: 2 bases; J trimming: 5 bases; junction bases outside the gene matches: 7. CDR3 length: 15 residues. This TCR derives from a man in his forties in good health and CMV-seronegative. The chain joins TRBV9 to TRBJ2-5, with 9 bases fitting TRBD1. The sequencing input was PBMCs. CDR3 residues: CASSVGTGQSETQYF. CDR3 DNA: TGTGCCAGCAGCGTCGGGACAGGGCAGTCGGAGACCCAGTACTTC.